One T cell receptor (beta chain) is described in this entry. Antigen unknown. The sample belongs to a study of cytomegalovirus exposure and HLA in healthy donors. The CDR3 sequence is 15 residues long. The junction had 4 bases not matched to a gene; V was cut back by 0 bases and J by 1 base. CDR1 is SGDLS, CDR2 YYNGEE, per germline. The study, taken as a whole, reports: Judged likely to be a sequencing artifact was a cluster of highly shared sequence variants. Common viral pathogens (according to a later analysis) appeared linked to several of the most significant clusters. Earlier results showed most TCR beta V segments being productive about 87% or about 30% of the time.

The PCR was carried out with 60 Vbeta primers and 13 Jbeta primers. Using immunoSEQ multiplex PCR, the repertoire was profiled, and TCRdb retains in-frame clones only, with some absent. The data show some 100,000 clones, around three quarters seen once. The rearrangement links TRBV9 to TRBJ2-7; 7 bases map to TRBD1. The sample was PBMCs. This TCR was recovered from a man aged 45 to 65 in good health and CMV-seropositive. CDR3 sequence (DNA): TGTGCCAGCAGCGTAGGAGGGACAGATTCCTACGAGCAGTACTTC. Its translation: CASSVGGTDSYEQYF.